These 31 T cell receptor beta chains were sequenced from one sample in a study of vaccination and CD4 T cells after COVID-19. Sequence data for DNA of cultured CD4+ T cells were generated by the Oncomine TCR Beta short-read assay. MiXCR, applied by TCRdb to the PCR reads, yields one record per CDR3 protein. This table holds 20,000 or so distinct CDR3 sequences, 60% to 80% found once. These receptors lack a known antigen. The treatment: roughly ten-day PBMC culture with coronavirus spike peptide pools or control peptides (ViraFEST assay). The sample was CD4+ T cells from blood, cultured in vitro. The receptors derive from a human donor who had recovered from COVID-19.

This clonotype came up a few times. The CDR3 DNA reads TGTGCCAGCAGCTTAGTTGTCCCCCAAACTGGCTACACCTTC. It yields the protein CASSLVVPQTGYTF. This chain joins TRBV7-2 and TRBJ1-2; D unresolved. Trimming shortened V by 1 base and J by 7 bases, and 13 bases separated the two germline ends. The germline V gene has CDR1 SGHTA and CDR2 FQGNSA. The CDR3 is made up of 14 amino acids.

This clonotype was counted once. The rearrangement uses TRBV6-5 and TRBJ1-3; 10 nucleotides match TRBD1. J lost 0 bases, V lost 4 bases, and 6 bases had no gene match. The CDR3 is made up of 17 amino acids. CDR1 and CDR2 from the germline V gene are MNHEY and SVGAGI. The CDR3 DNA reads as TGTGCCAGCAGTTCATGGACAGGGGGGAGCTCTGGAAACACCATATATTTT. Translated, it gives CASSSWTGGSSGNTIYF.

The chain joins TRBV2 to TRBJ1-1; weak D call: TRBD1 (6 bases). V dropped 6 bases and J dropped 1 base, with 12 bases sitting between them. This CDR3 contains 14 residues. Per germline, CDR1 SNHLY and CDR2 FYNNEI. Here the CDR3 DNA reads TGTGCCAGCAGCATTGGACAGAGGAACACTGAAGCTTTCTTT. Protein: CASSIGQRNTEAFF.

This clonotype was found a few times. The genes are TRBV19 and TRBJ1-2; D not certain. The V end was cut by 7 bases, the J end by 4 bases, with 13 bases between. Looked up from germline, CDR1 is LNHDA and CDR2 is SQIVND (reference sequence). The CDR3 has 13 amino acids. CDR3 loop: CASKAQSFYGYTF. The DNA for the CDR3 is TGTGCCAGTAAAGCCCAATCGTTCTATGGCTACACCTTC.

The rearrangement links TRBV20-1 to TRBJ1-1; 7 bases line up with TRBD1. J lost 4 bases, V lost 3 bases, and 8 bases had no gene match. Per the germline V gene, CDR1 is DFQATT and CDR2 is SNEGSKA (reference sequence). The CDR3 is 14 residues long. CDR3 region: CSASEAGGVTEAFF. The CDR3 region has the DNA TGCAGTGCTAGTGAGGCAGGGGGTGTCACTGAAGCTTTCTTT.

A single count supports this clonotype. The gene calls are TRBV7-9 and TRBJ1-5, with unresolved D. CDR1 and CDR2 from the germline V gene are SEHNR and FQNEAQ (reference sequence). Trimming cost V 3 bases and J 7 bases, with 19 bases left between them. This CDR3 contains 16 residues. The CDR3: CASSFGYGSAGQPQHF. The CDR3 bases are TGTGCCAGCAGCTTTGGGTACGGCTCGGCGGGGCAGCCCCAGCATTTT.

This chain uses TRBV6-5 with TRBJ1-1; D gene uncertain. CDR3 length: 13 residues. Germline V gives CDR1 MNHEY, CDR2 SVGAGI. Trimming left V 1 base short and J 1 base short, with 4 bases between. This CDR3 is CASSYLPNTEAFF. The CDR3 DNA is TGTGCCAGCAGTTACTTGCCGAACACTGAAGCTTTCTTT.

This clonotype has a single count. The chain couples TRBV12-3 or TRBV12-4 to TRBJ1-6; 8 positions agree with TRBD1. The CDR3 runs to 15 residues. J was trimmed by 7 bases and V by 5 bases; bases with no gene match: 7. The CDR3 DNA sequence: TGTGCCAGCAGTCTCCGGACAGGGTCCAATTCACCCCTCCACTTT. It encodes CASSLRTGSNSPLHF.

The table lists this clonotype with a count of one. The chain joins TRBV7-9 to TRBJ2-7; no clear D gene. Germline V gene sequence: CDR1 SEHNR, CDR2 FQNEAQ (reference sequence). The CDR3 length is 12 residues. V was pared by 4 bases and J by 3 bases, with 7 bases between. The CDR3 is CASSSTFYEQYF. In nucleotides, the CDR3 is TGTGCCAGCAGCTCCACCTTCTACGAGCAGTACTTC.

This chain joins TRBV7-2 and TRBJ2-2; D is unclear. The CDR3 totals 15 residues. Germline lookup yields CDR1 SGHTA and CDR2 FQGNSA. Trimming took 0 bases from V and 5 from J, leaving 10 bases between them. CDR3 sequence reads: CASSLALYGTGELFF. CDR3 in DNA: TGTGCCAGCAGCTTAGCGCTGTACGGGACCGGGGAGCTGTTTTTT.

The V call is TRBV6-5, the J call TRBJ1-1; 10 bases agree with TRBD1. Trimming removed 2 bases from V and 10 bases from J; junction bases left unmatched: 10. This CDR3 spans 15 amino acids. Germline V gene lookup returns CDR1 MNHEY and CDR2 SVGAGI. Written as DNA, the CDR3 is TGTGCCAGCAGTTACGGTACCGGGACAGGGGAGGGAGCTTTCTTT. Protein: CASSYGTGTGEGAFF.

This chain uses TRBV7-8 with TRBJ1-2; tentative D call: TRBD1 (6 bases). The CDR3 spans 14 residues. Germline V CDR1 and CDR2: SGHVS, FQNEAQ. Trimming left V 5 bases short and J 4 bases short, with 14 bases between. DNA of the CDR3: TGTGCCAGCAGCCAAACAGGGTCCGCCTATGGCTACACCTTC. Translating it yields CASSQTGSAYGYTF.

The chain has TRBV15 and TRBJ2-2, with 7 bases lining up with TRBD1. Germline V lookup: CDR1 LNHNV, CDR2 YYDKDF (reference sequence). The CDR3 length is 16 residues. The V segment lost 1 base and the J segment 1 base; nucleotides outside the gene matches: 3. CDR3 nucleotide sequence: TGTGCCACCAGCAGAGGAGGGGGCAGGAACACCGGGGAGCTGTTTTTT. Its translation is CATSRGGGRNTGELFF. Full variable domain (missing parts from reference TRBV15 and TRBJ2-2): DAMVIQNPRYQVTQFGKPVTLSCSQTLNHNVMYWYQQKSSQAPKLLFHYYDKDFNNEADTPDNFQSRRPNTSFCFLDIRSPGLGDTAMYLCATSRGGGRNTGELFFGEGSRLTVL.

The chain recombines TRBV25-1 with TRBJ1-1; 8 bases match TRBD1. The V segment lost 6 bases and the J segment 4 bases; nucleotides outside the gene matches: 4. The CDR3 has 13 residues. Germline values: CDR1 MGHDK, CDR2 SYGVNS. In DNA form, the CDR3 reads TGTGCCAGCAGCAGGGGGCAGGGCACTGAAGCTTTCTTT. Its translation is CASSRGQGTEAFF.

The table lists this clonotype with a few counts. The chain recombines TRBV20-1 with TRBJ1-5; D is ambiguous. Germline values: CDR1 DFQATT, CDR2 SNEGSKA (reference sequence). This CDR3 spans 13 amino acids. The V gene lost 0 bases and the J gene lost 7 bases, with 10 bases spanning the gap. The CDR3 region is CSARDPGGQPQHF. CDR3 DNA sequence: TGCAGTGCTAGAGATCCCGGCGGACAGCCCCAGCATTTT.

J is TRBJ2-7 and V is TRBV7-9; D is uncertain. The CDR3 consists of 15 residues. CDR1 is SEHNR, CDR2 FQNEAQ, per germline (reference sequence). The V end was cut by 1 base, the J end by 2 bases, with 12 bases between. CDR3 protein: CASSLVGRAAYEQYF. The CDR3 DNA sequence: TGTGCCAGCAGCTTAGTCGGCCGGGCGGCCTACGAGCAGTACTTC.

The genes are TRBV20-1 and TRBJ2-7, with 7 bases fitting TRBD1. The germline V gene has CDR1 DFQATT and CDR2 SNEGSKA (reference sequence). V trimming: 2 bases; J trimming: 2 bases; junction bases outside the gene matches: 15. This CDR3 spans 17 amino acids. The CDR3 bases are TGCAGTGCTAGATTTGCCACAAAGGGACAGTGGGCCTACGAGCAGTACTTC. Amino acids: CSARFATKGQWAYEQYF.

This clonotype has more than one count but fewer than ten. The chain recombines TRBV6-2 or TRBV6-3 with TRBJ1-1; D is ambiguous. The CDR3 totals 15 residues. V gave up 0 bases and J gave up 4 bases, with 12 bases separating them. Germline V gives CDR1 MNHEY, CDR2 SVGEGT. The CDR3, as DNA: TGTGCCAGCAGTTACTCGTTTATGGCAAGCACTGAAGCTTTCTTT. Residues: CASSYSFMASTEAFF.

This clonotype was detected a few times. This rearrangement joins TRBV15 to TRBJ1-5; D perhaps matches TRBD1 (6 bases). CDR1 and CDR2 (germline): LNHNV, YYDKDF (reference sequence). Trimming cost V 0 bases and J 1 base, with 7 bases left between them. The CDR3 sequence is 15 residues long. CDR3 in amino acids: CATSRDQGSNQPQHF. The CDR3 nucleotides are TGTGCCACCAGCAGAGATCAGGGGAGCAATCAGCCCCAGCATTTT.

V is TRBV6-1 and J is TRBJ1-5; TRBD1 aligns across 7 bases. V shed 8 bases and J 3 bases; nucleotides not matched to a gene: 4. The germline CDR1 and CDR2 sequences are MNHNS and SASEGT. The CDR3 length is 13 residues. CDR3 protein: CASEDRANQPQHF. Here the CDR3 DNA reads TGTGCCAGCGAAGACAGGGCCAATCAGCCCCAGCATTTT.

The gene calls are TRBV6-1 and TRBJ1-4, with TRBD1 as a possible D gene (5 bases). The ends were cut back, 5 bases at V and 8 bases at J, with 15 bases in the middle. The CDR3 length is 14 residues. Per germline, CDR1 MNHNS and CDR2 SASEGT. In nucleotides, the CDR3 is TGTGCCAGCAGTCAGAGGGGTCGCGGGGAAAAACTGTTTTTT. It is translated as CASSQRGRGEKLFF.

This clonotype was counted a few times. This sequence joins TRBV6-2 or TRBV6-3 and TRBJ1-5; D is unclear. CDR3 size: 15 residues. Trimming stripped 2 bases from V and 7 bases from J, with 15 bases between. Germline V gene data show CDR1 as MNHEY and CDR2 as SVGEGT. The CDR3 sequence is CASSYPLMVVQPQHF. The CDR3 bases are TGTGCCAGCAGTTACCCACTTATGGTTGTCCAGCCCCAGCATTTT.

Turning to this clonotype: At one of its ends the junction is not consistent with the germline gene, which may arise from a read error. The gene calls are TRBV29-1 and TRBJ1-1; weak D call: TRBD1 (6 bases). The CDR3 has 12 amino acids. Germline V CDR1 and CDR2: SQVTM, ANQGSEA. The CDR3 spells CSGEQGATEAFF. The CDR3 DNA reads TGCAGCGGTGAACAGGGAGCCACTGAAGCTTTCTTT.

The V gene is TRBV28, the J gene TRBJ2-1; TRBD1 aligns across 10 bases. Germline lookup yields CDR1 MDHEN and CDR2 SYDVKM. V lost 6 bases, J lost 7 bases, and 12 bases stayed unmatched. The CDR3 extends over 16 amino acids. The CDR3 sequence: CASSWPRDRGGNEQFF. In nucleotides, the CDR3 is TGTGCCAGCAGCTGGCCCCGGGACAGGGGAGGGAATGAGCAGTTCTTC.

This clonotype was counted only a few times. The rearrangement links TRBV7-6 to TRBJ1-2; D gene unclear. In germline, CDR1 is SGHVS, CDR2 FNYEAQ. The CDR3 spans 17 residues. V lost 2 bases and J 2 bases, leaving 18 bases between the germline ends. CDR3 DNA sequence: TGTGCCAGCAGCTTAATGGGGTCTGGGAACGGGAACTATGGCTACACCTTC. Encoded protein: CASSLMGSGNGNYGYTF.

This chain uses TRBV12-3 or TRBV12-4 with TRBJ1-5, with TRBD1 as a possible D gene (5 bases). V was cut by 3 bases and J by 2 bases, with 14 bases left in between. The CDR3 loop spans 16 amino acids. Here the CDR3 DNA reads TGTGCCAGCAGTTTGGGTGGGGCCTTTGGCAATCAGCCCCAGCATTTT. It translates to CASSLGGAFGNQPQHF.

J is TRBJ1-1 and V is TRBV2; 9 bases line up with TRBD1. The CDR3 consists of 15 residues. V trimming: 7 bases; J trimming: 4 bases; junction bases outside the gene matches: 10. Germline CDR1 is SNHLY and CDR2 is FYNNEI. CDR3 loop: CASIRDRVRGTEAFF. The CDR3 DNA is TGTGCCAGCATCCGGGACAGGGTAAGGGGCACTGAAGCTTTCTTT.

The rearrangement links TRBV7-2 to TRBJ1-2; possibly TRBD1 for D (6 bases). The CDR3 loop spans 14 amino acids. CDR1 and CDR2 from the germline V gene are SGHTA and FQGNSA. The V end lost 7 bases, the J end lost 1 base, and 13 bases lay between the germline ends. CDR3 coding DNA: TGTGCCAGCACCGAAACAGGGCTTAACTATGGCTACACCTTC. Translating it yields CASTETGLNYGYTF.

This clonotype appeared a single time. This chain joins TRBV10-1 and TRBJ1-1; perhaps TRBD1 as D (6 bases). V lost 4 bases and J 8 bases, leaving 17 bases between the germline ends. The germline gives CDR1 WNHNN, CDR2 SYGVQD (reference sequence). The CDR3 runs to 14 residues. CDR3 protein: CASSVYRDGAEAFF. For the CDR3, the DNA is TGCGCCAGCAGTGTTTACAGGGACGGGGCGGAAGCTTTCTTT.

The V gene is TRBV7-2, the J gene TRBJ2-3; 7 bases are shared with TRBD1. V lost 7 bases to trimming and J lost 6 bases; unmatched junction nucleotides: 13. The CDR3 has 15 amino acids. The germline CDR1 and CDR2 sequences are SGHTA and FQGNSA. CDR3 in amino acids: CASTKTGPPLDTQYF. Here the CDR3 DNA reads TGTGCCAGCACCAAGACAGGGCCTCCGTTGGATACGCAGTATTTT.

The chain joins TRBV6-5 to TRBJ1-6; no clear D. Looked up from germline, CDR1 is MNHEY and CDR2 is SVGAGI. The CDR3 consists of 15 residues. Trimming shortened V by 2 bases and J by 4 bases, and 9 bases separated the two germline ends. The CDR3 sequence: CASSYRRKYNSPLHF. The CDR3 region has the DNA TGTGCCAGCAGTTACCGACGGAAATATAATTCACCCCTCCACTTT.